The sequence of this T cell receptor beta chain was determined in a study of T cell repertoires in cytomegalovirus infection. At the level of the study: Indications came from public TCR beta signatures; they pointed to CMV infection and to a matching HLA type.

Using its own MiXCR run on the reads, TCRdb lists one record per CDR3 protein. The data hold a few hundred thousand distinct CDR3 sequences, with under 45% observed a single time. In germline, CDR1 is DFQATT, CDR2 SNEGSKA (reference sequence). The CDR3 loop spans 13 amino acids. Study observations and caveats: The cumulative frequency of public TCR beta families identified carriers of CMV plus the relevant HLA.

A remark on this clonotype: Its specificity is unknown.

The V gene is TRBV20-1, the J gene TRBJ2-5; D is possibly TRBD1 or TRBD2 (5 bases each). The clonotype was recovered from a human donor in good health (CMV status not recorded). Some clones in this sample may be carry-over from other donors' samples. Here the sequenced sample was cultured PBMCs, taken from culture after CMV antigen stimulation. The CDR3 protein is CSPQRGREETQYF. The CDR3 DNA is TGCAGCCCACAGAGGGGACGAGAGGAGACCCAGTACTTC.